This entry describes one TCR beta chain. The record originates from a study of blood T cell repertoires in COVID-19. Looking at the study overall: PBMCs, B-cell-depleted T cells, or T cells provided the cDNA or gDNA that made up the material.

Per the authors' pipeline: Estimates of nucleated cell counts were drawn from the amplification of reference gene primers. Profiling relied on immunoSEQ multiplex PCR, and the TCRdb table lists in-frame clones only, not all of them. V and J calls and clone size follow that table, whereas D and trimming were derived from the DNA. The data show around 230,000 clones, 86% seen once. V dropped 4 bases and J dropped 5 bases, with 17 bases sitting between them. Germline V lookup: CDR1 SEHNR, CDR2 FQNEAQ (reference sequence). This CDR3 has 15 residues. Patients at the Seattle site were enrolled during active infection and followed longitudinally.

Sequenced material: peripheral blood. The V and J genes are TRBV7-9 and TRBJ1-2, with D possibly being TRBD1 (5 bases). The clonotype originates from a man aged 50 or older with COVID-19, enrolled during active disease. This CDR3 reads CASSYSGREVYGYTF. CDR3 nucleotide sequence: TGTGCCAGCAGCTATAGTGGCAGGGAGGTTTATGGCTACACCTTC.